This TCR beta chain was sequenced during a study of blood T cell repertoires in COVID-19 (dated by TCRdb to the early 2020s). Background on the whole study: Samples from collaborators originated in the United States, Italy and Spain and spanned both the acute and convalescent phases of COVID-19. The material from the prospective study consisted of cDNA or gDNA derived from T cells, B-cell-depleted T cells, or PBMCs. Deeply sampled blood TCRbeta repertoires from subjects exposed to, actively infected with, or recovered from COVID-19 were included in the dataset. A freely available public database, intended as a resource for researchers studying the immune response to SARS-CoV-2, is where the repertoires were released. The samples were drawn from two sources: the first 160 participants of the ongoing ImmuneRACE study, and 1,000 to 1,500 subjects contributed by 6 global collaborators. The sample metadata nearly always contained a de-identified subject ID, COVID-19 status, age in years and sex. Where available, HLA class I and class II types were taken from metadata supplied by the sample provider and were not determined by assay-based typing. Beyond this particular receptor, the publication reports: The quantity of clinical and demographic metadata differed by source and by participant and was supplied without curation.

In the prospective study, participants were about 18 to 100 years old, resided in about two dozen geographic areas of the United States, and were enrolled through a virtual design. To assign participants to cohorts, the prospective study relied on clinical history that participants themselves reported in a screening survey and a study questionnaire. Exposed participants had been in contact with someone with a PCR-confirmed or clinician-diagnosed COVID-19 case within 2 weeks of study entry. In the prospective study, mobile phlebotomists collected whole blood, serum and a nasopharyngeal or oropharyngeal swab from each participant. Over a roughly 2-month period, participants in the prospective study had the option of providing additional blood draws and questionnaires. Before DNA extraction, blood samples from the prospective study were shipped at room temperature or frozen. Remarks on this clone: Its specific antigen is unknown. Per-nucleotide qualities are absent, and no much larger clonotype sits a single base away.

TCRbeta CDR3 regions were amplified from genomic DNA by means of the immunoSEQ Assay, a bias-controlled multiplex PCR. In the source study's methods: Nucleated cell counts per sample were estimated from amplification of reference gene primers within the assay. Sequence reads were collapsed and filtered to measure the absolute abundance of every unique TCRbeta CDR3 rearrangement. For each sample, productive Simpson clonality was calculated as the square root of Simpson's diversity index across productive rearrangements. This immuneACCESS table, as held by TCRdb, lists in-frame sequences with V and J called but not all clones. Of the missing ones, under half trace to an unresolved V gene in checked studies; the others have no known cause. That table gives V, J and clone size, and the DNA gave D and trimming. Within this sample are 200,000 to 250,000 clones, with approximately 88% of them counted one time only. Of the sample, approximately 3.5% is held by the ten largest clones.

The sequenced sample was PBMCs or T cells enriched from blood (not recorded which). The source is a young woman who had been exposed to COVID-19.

The DNA sequence reads TGTGCCAGCTCCATAAGAGTACCGCCAGATACGCAGTATTTT. This codes for CASSIRVPPDTQYF. Rearrangement joined TRBV7-9 to TRBJ2-3; the D gene is not confidently resolved. V lost 8 bases and J lost 4 bases; the stretch between them is 16 bases long. The CDR3 spans 14 residues, from the cysteine through the phenylalanine. Only the CDR3 DNA stays, 42 bases, in frame from base 1. CDR1 and CDR2 (SEHNR, FQNEAQ) derive from the germline V gene (reference sequence). This CDR3, with the reference TRBV7-9 and TRBJ2-3 proteins standing in past its ends, gives the full variable domain DTGVSQNPRHKITKRGQNVTFRCDPISEHNRLYWYRQTLGQGPEFLTYFQNEAQLEKSRLLSDRFSAERPKGSFSTLEIQRTEQGDSAMYLCASSIRVPPDTQYFGPGTRLTVL.